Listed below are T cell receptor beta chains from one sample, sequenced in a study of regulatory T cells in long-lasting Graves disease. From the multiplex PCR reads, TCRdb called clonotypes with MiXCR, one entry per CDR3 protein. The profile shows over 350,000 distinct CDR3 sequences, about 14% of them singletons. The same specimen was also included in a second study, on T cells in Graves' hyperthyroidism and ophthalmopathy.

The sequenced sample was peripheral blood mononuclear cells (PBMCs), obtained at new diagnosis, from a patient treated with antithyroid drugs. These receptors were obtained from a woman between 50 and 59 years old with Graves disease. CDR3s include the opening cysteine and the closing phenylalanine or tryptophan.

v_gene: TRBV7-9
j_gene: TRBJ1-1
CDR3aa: CASISTANTEAFF

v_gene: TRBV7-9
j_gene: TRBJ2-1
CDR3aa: CASSQKGLKSYNEQFF

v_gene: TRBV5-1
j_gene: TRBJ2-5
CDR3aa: CASSNHRELYQETQYF

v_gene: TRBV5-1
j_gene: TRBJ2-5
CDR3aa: CASSPGTGTSGQETQYF

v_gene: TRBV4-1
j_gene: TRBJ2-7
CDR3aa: CASSQDQGRALREQYF

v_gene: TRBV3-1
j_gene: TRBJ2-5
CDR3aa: CASSQGSGSPQETQYF

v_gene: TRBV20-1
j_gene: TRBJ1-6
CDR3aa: CSASRQGHNSPLHF

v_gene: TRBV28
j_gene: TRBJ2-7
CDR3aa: CASSFPPALSAYEQYF

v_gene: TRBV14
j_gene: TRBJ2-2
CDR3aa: CASSQVTGYTGELFF

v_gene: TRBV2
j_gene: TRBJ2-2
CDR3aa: CASSEMGAGELFF

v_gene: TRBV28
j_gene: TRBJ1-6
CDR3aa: CASSAAGHGGLGSPLHF

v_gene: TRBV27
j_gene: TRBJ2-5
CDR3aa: CASGRRDSQETQYF

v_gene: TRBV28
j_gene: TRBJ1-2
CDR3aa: CASSARAGGKGYTF

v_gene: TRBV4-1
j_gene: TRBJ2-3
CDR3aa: CASSQGTRTDTQYF

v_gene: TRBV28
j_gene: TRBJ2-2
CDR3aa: CASSKASDRILGELFF

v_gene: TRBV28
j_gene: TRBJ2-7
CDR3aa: CASRVSQGSLYF

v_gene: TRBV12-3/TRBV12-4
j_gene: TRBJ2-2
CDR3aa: CASRRAGGPTGELFF

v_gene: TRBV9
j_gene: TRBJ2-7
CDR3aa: CASSSDRDNEQYF

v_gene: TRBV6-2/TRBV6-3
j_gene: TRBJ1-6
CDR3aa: CASSYVQGNSPLHF

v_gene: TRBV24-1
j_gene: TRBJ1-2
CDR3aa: CATSETGDYGYTF

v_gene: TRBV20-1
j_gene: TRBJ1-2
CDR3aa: CSATSGQNYGYTF

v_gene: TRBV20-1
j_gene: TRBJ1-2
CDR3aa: CSAAWTSNSYGYTF

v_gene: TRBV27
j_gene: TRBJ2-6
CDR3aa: CASSQGLAGTLVSGANVLTF

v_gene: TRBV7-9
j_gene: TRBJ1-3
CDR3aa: CASSQHDEPGDTIYF

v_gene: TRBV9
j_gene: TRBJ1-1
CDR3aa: CASSVLVSPRGGLTEAFF

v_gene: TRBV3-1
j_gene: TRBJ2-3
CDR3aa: CASSHGNSGRALPDTQYF

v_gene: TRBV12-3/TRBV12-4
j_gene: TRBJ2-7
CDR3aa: CASSLGQGAFYEQYF

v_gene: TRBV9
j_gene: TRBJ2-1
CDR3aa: CASSVGPPLASEQFF

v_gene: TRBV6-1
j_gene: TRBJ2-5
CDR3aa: CASSIDRQETQYF

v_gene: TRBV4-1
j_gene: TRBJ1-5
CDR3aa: CASSQGVTGGGGQPQHF

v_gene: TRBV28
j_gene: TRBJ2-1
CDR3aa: CASRDTPYNEQFF

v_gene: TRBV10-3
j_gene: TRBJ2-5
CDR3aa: CAISDEGREETQYF

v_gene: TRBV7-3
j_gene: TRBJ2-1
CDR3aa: CASSAYTGTSGRAGNEQLF

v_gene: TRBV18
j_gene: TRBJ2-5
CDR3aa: CASSPRTSGNRQETQYF

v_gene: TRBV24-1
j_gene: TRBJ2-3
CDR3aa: CATSDEGLAGTDTQYF

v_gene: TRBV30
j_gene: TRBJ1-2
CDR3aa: CAWTTGQGGNYGYTF

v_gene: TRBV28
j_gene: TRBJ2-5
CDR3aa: CASSLFGGEEETQYF

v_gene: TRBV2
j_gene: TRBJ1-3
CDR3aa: CAGSAEDGSSGNTIYF

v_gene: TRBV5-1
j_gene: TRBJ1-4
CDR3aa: CASKGGGNEKLFF

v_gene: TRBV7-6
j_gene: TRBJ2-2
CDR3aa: CASSLVVLGQGYTGELFF

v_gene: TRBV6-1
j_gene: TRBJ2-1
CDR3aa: CASSRSGVTNNEQFF

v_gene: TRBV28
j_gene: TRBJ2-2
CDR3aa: CASSRDTTLTGELFF

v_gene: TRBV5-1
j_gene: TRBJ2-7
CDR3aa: CASSPGQEWYEQYF

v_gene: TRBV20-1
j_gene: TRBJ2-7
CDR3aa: CSVPGGTRSYEQYF

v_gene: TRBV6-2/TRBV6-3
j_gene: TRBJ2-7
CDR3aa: CASSYEAEDYEQYF

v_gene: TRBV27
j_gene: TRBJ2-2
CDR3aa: CASRLAGNTGELFF

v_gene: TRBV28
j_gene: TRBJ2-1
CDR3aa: CASSLLAGGLGEQFF

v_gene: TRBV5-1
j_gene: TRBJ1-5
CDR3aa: CASSNQGGDQPQHF

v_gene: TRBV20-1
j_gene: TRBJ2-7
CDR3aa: CSARADRGAYEQYF

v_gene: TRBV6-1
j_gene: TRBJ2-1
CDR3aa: CASSESWWQGGNEQFF

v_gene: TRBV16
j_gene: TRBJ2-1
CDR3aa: CVSSQLASGNNEQFF

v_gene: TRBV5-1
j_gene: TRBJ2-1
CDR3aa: CASSLLPTTSYNEQFF

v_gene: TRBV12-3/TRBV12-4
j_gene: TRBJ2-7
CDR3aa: CASSSGLEDGEVYEQYF